These 6 T cell receptor beta chains originate from one sample sequenced in a study of blood T cell repertoires in COVID-19 (TCRdb year 2020). Libraries were constructed by the immunoSEQ multiplex PCR assay. TCRdb took this table from immuneACCESS and kept in-frame rearrangements with V and J called. Such tables lack part of the clones; where checked against another copy, unresolved V genes explain under half of the gap, and the rest is unexplained. The sample records about 480,000 clones, 80% to 90% of which are singletons. The ten biggest clones cover 0.75% to 0.9% of the sample. Sequences were obtained from peripheral blood. These receptors were obtained from a young man with COVID-19, enrolled during active disease.

This chain links TRBV27 with TRBJ1-3; D may be TRBD1 (6 bases). CDR3 size: 16 residues. Per the germline V gene, CDR1 is MNHEY and CDR2 is SMNVEV (reference sequence). Trimming stripped 5 bases from V and 2 bases from J, with 16 bases between. CDR3 nucleotides: TGTGCCAGCAGTGAGACAACAGGGTGGGCTGGAAACACCATATATTTT. Translation gives CASSETTGWAGNTIYF.

The chain joins TRBV5-4 to TRBJ2-7, with 7 bases lining up with TRBD1. The germline gives CDR1 SGHNT, CDR2 YYREEE (reference sequence). This CDR3 contains 14 residues. Trimming removed 3 bases from V and 7 bases from J; junction bases left unmatched: 10. The CDR3 region has the DNA TGTGCCAGCAGCTCTAGGGGGCAAGTGGGGGAGCAGTACTTC. Amino acids: CASSSRGQVGEQYF.

This clone appeared once. The rearrangement uses TRBV9 and TRBJ2-5; maybe TRBD1 (6 bases). Germline CDR1 reads SGDLS; CDR2 reads YYNGEE. The CDR3 sequence is 15 residues long. The V end was cut by 0 bases, the J end by 6 bases, with 15 bases between. The CDR3 region is CASSVGTAGEKTQYF. The CDR3 DNA follows: TGTGCCAGCAGCGTAGGTACCGCAGGGGAAAAGACCCAGTACTTC. The full variable domain, rest sourced from reference TRBV9 and TRBJ2-5, is DSGVTQTPKHLITATGQRVTLRCSPRSGDLSVYWYQQSLDQGLQFLIQYYNGEERAKGNILERFSAQQFPDLHSELNLSSLELGDSALYFCASSVGTAGEKTQYFGPGTRLLVL.

The chain joins TRBV6-5 to TRBJ2-5; no clear D gene. V lost 9 bases to trimming and J lost 4 bases, with 6 bases between them. CDR3 size: 10 residues. Germline CDR1 is MNHEY and CDR2 is SVGAGI. DNA of the CDR3: TGTGCCAGTCACGGAGAGACCCAGTACTTC. Amino acid sequence: CASHGETQYF.

V is TRBV7-9 and J is TRBJ1-3; D not certain. The CDR3 totals 10 residues. The germline CDR1 and CDR2 sequences are SEHNR and FQNEAQ (reference sequence). Trimming stripped 5 bases from V and 10 bases from J, with 6 bases between. CDR3 sequence (DNA): TGTGCCAGCAGCCTCCGGACCATATATTTT. It translates to CASSLRTIYF.

As regards this clone: Other DNA sequences in the sample encode the same CDR3. The chain recombines TRBV5-1 with TRBJ2-2; TRBD1 is a possible D gene (6 bases). This CDR3 comprises 13 residues. Trimming took 4 bases from V and 6 from J, leaving 10 bases between them. Germline lookup yields CDR1 SGHRS and CDR2 YFSETQ. CDR3 coding DNA: TGCGCCAGCAGCGAACAGGGTTCCGGGGAGCTGTTTTTT. It encodes CASSEQGSGELFF.